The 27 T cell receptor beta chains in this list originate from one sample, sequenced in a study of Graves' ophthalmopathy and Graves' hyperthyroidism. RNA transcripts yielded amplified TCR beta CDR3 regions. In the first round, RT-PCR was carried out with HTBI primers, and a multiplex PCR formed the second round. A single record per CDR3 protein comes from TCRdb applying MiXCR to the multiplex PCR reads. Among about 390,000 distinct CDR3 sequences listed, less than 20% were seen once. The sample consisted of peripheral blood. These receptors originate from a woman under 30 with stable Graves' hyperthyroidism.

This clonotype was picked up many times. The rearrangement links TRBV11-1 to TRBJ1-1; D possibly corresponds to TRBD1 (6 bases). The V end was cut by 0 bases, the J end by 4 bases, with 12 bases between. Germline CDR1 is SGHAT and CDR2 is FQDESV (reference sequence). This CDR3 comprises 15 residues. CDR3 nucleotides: TGTGCCAGCAGCTTAGCAGGGGAGGGGGTCACTGAAGCTTTCTTT. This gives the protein CASSLAGEGVTEAFF.

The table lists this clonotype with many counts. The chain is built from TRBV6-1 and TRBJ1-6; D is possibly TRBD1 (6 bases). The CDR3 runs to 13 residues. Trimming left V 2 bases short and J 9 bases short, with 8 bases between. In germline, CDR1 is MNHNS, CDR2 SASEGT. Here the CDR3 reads CASSERDISPLHF. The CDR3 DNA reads TGTGCCAGCAGTGAAAGGGACATTTCACCCCTCCACTTT.

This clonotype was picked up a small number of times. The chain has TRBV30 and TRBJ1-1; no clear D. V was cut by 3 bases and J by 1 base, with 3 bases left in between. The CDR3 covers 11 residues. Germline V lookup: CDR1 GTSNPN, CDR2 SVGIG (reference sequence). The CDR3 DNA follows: TGTGCCTGGAGGTCGAACACTGAAGCTTTCTTT. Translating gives CAWRSNTEAFF.

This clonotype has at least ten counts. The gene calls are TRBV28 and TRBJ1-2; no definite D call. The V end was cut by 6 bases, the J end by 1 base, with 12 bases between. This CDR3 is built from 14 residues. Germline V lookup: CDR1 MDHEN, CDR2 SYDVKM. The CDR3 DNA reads TGTGCCAGCAGCCCCGACGGAAATAACTATGGCTACACCTTC. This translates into CASSPDGNNYGYTF.

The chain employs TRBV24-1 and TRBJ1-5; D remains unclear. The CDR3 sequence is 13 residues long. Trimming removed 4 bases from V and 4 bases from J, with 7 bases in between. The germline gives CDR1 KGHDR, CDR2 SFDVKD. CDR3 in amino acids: CATSEDGNQPQHF. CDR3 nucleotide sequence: TGTGCCACCAGTGAGGACGGTAATCAGCCCCAGCATTTT.

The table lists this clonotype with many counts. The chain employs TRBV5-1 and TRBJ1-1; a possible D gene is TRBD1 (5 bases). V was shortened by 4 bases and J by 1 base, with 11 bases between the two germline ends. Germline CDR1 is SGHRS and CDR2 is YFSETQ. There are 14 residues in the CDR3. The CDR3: CASSAGPKNTEAFF. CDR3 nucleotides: TGCGCCAGCAGCGCGGGACCCAAGAACACTGAAGCTTTCTTT. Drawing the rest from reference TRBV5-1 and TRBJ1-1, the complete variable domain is KAGVTQTPRYLIKTRGQQVTLSCSPISGHRSVSWYQQTPGQGLQFLFEYFSETQRNKGNFPGRFSGRQFSNSRSEMNVSTLELGDSALYLCASSAGPKNTEAFFGQGTRLTVV.

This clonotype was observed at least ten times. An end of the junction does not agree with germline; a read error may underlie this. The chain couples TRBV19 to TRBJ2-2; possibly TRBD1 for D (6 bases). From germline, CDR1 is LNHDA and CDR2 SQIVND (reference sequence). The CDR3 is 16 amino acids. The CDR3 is CASRPPGHLNTGEPFF. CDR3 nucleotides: TGTGCCAGTAGACCCCCGGGACACCTAAACACCGGGGAGCCGTTTTTT.

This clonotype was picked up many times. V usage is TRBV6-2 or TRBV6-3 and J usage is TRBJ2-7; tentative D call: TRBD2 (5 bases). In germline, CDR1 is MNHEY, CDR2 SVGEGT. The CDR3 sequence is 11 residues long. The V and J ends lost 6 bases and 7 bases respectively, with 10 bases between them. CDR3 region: CASSRTDEQYF. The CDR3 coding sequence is TGTGCCAGCAGCAGGACTGATGAGCAGTACTTC.

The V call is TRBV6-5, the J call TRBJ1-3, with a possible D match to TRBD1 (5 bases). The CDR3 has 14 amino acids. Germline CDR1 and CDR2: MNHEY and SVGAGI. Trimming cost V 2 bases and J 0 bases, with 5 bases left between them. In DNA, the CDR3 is TGTGCCAGCAGTTACACAGGCTCTGGAAACACCATATATTTT. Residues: CASSYTGSGNTIYF.

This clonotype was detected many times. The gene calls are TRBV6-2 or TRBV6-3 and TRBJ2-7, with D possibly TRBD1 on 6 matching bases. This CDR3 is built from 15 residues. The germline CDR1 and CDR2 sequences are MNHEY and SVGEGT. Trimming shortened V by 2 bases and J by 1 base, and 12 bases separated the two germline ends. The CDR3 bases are TGTGCCAGCAGTTACGGCCCGGGACAATCCTACGAGCAGTACTTC. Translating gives CASSYGPGQSYEQYF.

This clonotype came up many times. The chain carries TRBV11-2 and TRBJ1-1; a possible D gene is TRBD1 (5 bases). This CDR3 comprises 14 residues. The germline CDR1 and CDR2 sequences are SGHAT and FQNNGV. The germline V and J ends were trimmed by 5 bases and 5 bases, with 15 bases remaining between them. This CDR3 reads CASSAGTVLTEAFF. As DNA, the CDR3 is TGTGCCAGCAGCGCCGGGACCGTTTTAACTGAAGCTTTCTTT. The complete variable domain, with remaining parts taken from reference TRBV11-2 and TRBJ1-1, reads EAGVAQSPRYKIIEKRQSVAFWCNPISGHATLYWYQQILGQGPKLLIQFQNNGVVDDSQLPKDRFSAERLKGVDSTLKIQPAKLEDSAVYLCASSAGTVLTEAFFGQGTRLTVV.

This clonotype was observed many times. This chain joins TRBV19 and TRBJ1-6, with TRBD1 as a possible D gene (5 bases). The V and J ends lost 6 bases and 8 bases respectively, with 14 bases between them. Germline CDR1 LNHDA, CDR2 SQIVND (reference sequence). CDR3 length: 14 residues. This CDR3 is CASRVRDGDSPLHF. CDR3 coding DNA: TGTGCCAGTAGGGTCCGGGACGGCGATTCACCCCTCCACTTT.

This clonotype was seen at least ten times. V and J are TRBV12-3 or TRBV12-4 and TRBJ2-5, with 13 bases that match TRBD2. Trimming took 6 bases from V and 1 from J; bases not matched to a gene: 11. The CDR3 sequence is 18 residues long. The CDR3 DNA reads TGTGCCAGCAGCTCCGGACTAGCGGGGGAGCGGGCCCAAGAGACCCAGTACTTC. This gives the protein CASSSGLAGERAQETQYF.

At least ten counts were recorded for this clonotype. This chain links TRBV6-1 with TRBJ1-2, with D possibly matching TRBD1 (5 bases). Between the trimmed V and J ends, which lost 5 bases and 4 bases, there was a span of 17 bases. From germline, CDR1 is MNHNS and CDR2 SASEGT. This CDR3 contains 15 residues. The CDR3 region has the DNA TGTGCCAGCAGTAAAGACACGGGGACTAGCTATGGCTACACCTTC. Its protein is CASSKDTGTSYGYTF.

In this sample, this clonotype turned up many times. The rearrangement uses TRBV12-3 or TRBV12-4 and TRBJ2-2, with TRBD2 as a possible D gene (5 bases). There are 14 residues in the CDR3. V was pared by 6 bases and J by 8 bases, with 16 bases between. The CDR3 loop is CASSFGLLGGELFF. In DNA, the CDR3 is TGTGCCAGCAGCTTCGGACTCTTGGGGGGGGAGCTGTTTTTT.

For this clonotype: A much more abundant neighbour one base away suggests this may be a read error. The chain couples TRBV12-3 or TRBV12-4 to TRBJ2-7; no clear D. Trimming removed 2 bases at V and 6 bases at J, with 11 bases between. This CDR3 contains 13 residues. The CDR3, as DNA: TGTGCCAGCAGTTTACATGGGCGGAGCGAGCAGTACTTC. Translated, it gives CASSLHGRSEQYF.

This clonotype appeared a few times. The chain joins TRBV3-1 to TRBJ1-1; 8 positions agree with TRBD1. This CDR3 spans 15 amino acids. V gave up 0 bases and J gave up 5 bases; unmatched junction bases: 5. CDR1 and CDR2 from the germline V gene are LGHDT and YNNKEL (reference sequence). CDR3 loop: CASSQDGNRGTEAFF. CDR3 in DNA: TGTGCCAGCAGCCAAGATGGGAACAGGGGGACTGAAGCTTTCTTT.

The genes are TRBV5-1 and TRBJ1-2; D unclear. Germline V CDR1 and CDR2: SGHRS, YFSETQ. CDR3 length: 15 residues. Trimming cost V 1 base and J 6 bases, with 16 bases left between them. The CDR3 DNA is TGCGCCAGCAGCTTGAATGGGGTATTTGAACATGGCTACACCTTC. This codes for CASSLNGVFEHGYTF.

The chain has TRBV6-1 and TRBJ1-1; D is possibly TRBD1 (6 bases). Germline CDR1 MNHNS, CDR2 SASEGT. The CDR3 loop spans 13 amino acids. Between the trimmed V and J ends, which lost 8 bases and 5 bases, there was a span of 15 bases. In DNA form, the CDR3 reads TGTGCCAGCCACGGACAGTTGTGGACTGAAGCTTTCTTT. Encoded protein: CASHGQLWTEAFF.

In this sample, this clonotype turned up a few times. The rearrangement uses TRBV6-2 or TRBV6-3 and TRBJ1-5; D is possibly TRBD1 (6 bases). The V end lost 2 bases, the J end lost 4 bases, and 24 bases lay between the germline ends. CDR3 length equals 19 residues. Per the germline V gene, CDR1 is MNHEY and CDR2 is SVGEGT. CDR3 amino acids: CASSYERGVGIRANQPQHF. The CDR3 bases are TGTGCCAGCAGTTACGAGAGGGGGGTCGGCATCAGGGCTAATCAGCCCCAGCATTTT.

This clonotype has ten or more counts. The CDR3 region is CASSPQGDNYGYTF. The CDR3 DNA reads TGTGCCAGCTCACCACAGGGGGACAACTATGGCTACACCTTC. The chain is built from TRBV18 and TRBJ1-2; possibly TRBD1 for D (6 bases). CDR1 is KGHSH and CDR2 is LQKENI in the germline V gene. Trimming removed 1 base from V and 2 bases from J, with 8 bases in between. The CDR3 length is 14 residues. Combining the CDR3 with reference TRBV18 and TRBJ1-2 gives the whole variable domain NAGVMQNPRHLVRRRGQEARLRCSPMKGHSHVYWYRQLPEEGLKFMVYLQKENIIDESGMPKERFSAEFPKEGPSILRIQQVVRGDSAAYFCASSPQGDNYGYTFGSGTRLTVV.

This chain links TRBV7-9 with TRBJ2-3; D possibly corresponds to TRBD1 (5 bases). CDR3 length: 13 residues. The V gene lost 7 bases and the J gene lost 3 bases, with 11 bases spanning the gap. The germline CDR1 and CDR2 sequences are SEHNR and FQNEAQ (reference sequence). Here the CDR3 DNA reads TGTGCCAGCACCCGCAGGGAAACAGATACGCAGTATTTT. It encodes CASTRRETDTQYF.

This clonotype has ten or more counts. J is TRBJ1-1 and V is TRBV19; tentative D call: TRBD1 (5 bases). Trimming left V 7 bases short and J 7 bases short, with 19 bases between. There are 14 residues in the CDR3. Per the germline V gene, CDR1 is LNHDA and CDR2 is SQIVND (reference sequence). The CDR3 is CASTRRTDKNEAFF. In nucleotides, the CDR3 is TGTGCCAGTACTCGACGGACGGACAAAAATGAAGCTTTCTTT.

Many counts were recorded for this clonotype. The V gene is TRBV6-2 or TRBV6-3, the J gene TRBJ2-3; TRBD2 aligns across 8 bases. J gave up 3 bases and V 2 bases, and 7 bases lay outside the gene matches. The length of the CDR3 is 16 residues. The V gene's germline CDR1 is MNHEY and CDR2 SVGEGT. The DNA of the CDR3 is TGTGCCAGCAGTTACCCCCCCGGGGGGGGAACAGATACGCAGTATTTT. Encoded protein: CASSYPPGGGTDTQYF.

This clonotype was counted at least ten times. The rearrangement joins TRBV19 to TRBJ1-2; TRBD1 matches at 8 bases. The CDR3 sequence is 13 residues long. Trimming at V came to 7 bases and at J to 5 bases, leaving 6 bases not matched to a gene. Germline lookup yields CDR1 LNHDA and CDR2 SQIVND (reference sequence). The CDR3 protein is CASTVDRAYGYTF. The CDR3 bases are TGTGCCAGTACCGTGGACAGGGCATATGGCTACACCTTC.

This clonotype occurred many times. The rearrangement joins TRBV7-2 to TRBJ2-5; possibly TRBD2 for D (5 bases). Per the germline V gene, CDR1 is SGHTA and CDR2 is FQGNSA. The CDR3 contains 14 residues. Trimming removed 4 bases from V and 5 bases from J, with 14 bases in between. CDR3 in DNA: TGTGCCAGCAGCTACGACCGGGGAAGGGAGACCCAGTACTTC. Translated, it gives CASSYDRGRETQYF.

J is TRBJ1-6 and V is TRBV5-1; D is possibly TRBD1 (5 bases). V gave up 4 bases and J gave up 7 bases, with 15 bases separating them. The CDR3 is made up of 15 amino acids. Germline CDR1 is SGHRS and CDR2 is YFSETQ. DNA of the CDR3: TGCGCCAGCAGCCCCCGTGGGGGGACGAATTCACCCCTCCACTTT. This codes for CASSPRGGTNSPLHF.